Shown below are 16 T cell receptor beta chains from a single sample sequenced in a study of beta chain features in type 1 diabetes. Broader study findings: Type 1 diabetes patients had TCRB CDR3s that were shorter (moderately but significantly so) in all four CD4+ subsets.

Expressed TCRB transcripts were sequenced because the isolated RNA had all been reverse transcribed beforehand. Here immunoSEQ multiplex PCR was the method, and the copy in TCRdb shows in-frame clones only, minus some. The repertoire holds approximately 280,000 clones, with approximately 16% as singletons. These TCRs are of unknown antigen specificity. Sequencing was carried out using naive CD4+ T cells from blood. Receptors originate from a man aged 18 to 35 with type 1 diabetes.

CDR3 residues: CASSRSGGNEQFF. The CDR3 DNA is TGTGCCAGTAGTAGGTCAGGGGGGAATGAGCAGTTCTTC. This chain uses TRBV19 with TRBJ2-1; possibly TRBD1 for D (7 bases). V was pared by 4 bases and J by 7 bases, with 11 bases between. The V gene's germline CDR1 is LNHDA and CDR2 SQIVND (reference sequence). The CDR3 covers 13 residues. The full variable domain, in which reference TRBV19 and TRBJ2-1 provide the parts outside the CDR3, is DGGITQSPKYLFRKEGQNVTLSCEQNLNHDAMYWYRQDPGQGLRLIYYSQIVNDFQKGDIAEGYSVSREKKESFPLTVTSAQKNPTAFYLCASSRSGGNEQFFGPGTRLTVL.

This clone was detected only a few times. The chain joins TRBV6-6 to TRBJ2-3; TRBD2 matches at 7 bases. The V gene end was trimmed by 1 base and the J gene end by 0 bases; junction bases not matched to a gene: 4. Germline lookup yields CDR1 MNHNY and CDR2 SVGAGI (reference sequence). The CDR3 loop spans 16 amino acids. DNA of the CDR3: TGTGCCAGCAGTTACTTGGCGGGGGAAAGCACAGATACGCAGTATTTT. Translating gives CASSYLAGESTDTQYF.

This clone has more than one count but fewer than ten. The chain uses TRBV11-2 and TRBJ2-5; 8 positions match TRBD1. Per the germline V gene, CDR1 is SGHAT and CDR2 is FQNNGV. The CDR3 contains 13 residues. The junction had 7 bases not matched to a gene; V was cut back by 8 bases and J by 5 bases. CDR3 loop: CASARTGLETQYF. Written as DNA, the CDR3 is TGTGCCAGCGCAAGGACAGGGTTGGAGACCCAGTACTTC.

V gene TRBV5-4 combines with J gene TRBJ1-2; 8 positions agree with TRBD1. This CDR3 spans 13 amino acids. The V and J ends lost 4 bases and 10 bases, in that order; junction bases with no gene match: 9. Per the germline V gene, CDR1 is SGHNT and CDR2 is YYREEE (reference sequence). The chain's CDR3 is CASSPTGAKDYTF. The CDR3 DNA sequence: TGTGCCAGCAGCCCGACAGGGGCGAAGGACTACACCTTC.

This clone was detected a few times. The CDR3 protein is CASSPQFGRGGRRETQYF. The DNA of the CDR3 is TGTGCCAGCAGCCCCCAGTTCGGGCGGGGGGGCAGGCGGGAGACCCAGTACTTC. This chain uses TRBV7-8 with TRBJ2-5; 9 positions agree with TRBD2. Germline values: CDR1 SGHVS, CDR2 FQNEAQ. V lost 5 bases, J lost 5 bases, and 18 bases stayed unmatched. The CDR3 has 18 amino acids.

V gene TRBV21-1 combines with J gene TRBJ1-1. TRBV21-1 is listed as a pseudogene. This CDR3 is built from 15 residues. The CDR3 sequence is CASSKGGGSNTEAFF. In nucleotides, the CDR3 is TGTGCCAGCAGCAAAGGTGGGGGGTCGAACACTGAAGCTTTCTTT.

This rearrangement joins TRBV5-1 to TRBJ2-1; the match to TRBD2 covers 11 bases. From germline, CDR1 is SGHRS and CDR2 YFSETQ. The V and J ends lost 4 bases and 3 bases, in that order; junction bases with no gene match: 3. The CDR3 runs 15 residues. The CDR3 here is CASSRTSGSYNEQFF. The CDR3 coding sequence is TGCGCCAGCAGCCGAACTAGCGGGAGCTACAATGAGCAGTTCTTC.

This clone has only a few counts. CDR3: CASSFNPGGNEQFF. CDR3 coding DNA: TGCGCCAGCAGCTTTAACCCCGGAGGGAATGAGCAGTTCTTC. V and J are TRBV5-1 and TRBJ2-1, with D tentatively TRBD2 (6 bases). The CDR3 has 14 amino acids. V shed 2 bases and J shed 7 bases, with 13 bases lying between them. The germline V gene has CDR1 SGHRS and CDR2 YFSETQ.

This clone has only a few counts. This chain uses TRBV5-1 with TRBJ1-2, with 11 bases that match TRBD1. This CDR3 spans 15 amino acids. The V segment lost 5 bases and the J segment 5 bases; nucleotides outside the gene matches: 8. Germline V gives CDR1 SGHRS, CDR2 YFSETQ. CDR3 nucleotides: TGCGCCAGCAGAGGGACAGGGGGACCTATATATGGCTACACCTTC. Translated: CASRGTGGPIYGYTF.

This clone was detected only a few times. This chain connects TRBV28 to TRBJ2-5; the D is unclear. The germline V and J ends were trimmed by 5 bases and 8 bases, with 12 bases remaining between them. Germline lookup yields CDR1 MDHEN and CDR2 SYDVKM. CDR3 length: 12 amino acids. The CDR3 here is CASSRKNKTQYF. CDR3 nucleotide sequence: TGTGCCAGCAGTCGCAAAAACAAAACCCAGTACTTC.

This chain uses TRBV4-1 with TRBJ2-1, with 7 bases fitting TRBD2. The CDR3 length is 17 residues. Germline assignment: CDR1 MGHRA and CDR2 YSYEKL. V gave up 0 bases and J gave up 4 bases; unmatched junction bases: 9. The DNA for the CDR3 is TGCGCCAGCAGCCAAGATAGGGGCGGGAGTGGTTACAATGAGCAGTTCTTC. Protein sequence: CASSQDRGGSGYNEQFF.

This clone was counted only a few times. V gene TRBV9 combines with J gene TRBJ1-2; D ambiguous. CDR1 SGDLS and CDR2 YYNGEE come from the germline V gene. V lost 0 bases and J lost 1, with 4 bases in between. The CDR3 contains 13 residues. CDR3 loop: CASSVDYNYGYTF. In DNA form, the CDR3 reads TGTGCCAGCAGCGTAGACTATAACTATGGCTACACCTTC.

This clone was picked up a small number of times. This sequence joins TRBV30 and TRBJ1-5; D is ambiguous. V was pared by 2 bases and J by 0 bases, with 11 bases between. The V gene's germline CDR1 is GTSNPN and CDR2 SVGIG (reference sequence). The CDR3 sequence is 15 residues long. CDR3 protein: CAWSIPNPSNQPQHF. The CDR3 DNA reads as TGTGCCTGGAGTATCCCCAATCCTAGCAATCAGCCCCAGCATTTT.

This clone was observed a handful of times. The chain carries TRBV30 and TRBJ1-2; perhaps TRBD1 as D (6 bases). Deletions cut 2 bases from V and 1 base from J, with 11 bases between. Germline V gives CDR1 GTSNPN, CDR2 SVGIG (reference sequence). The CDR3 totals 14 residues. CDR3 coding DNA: TGTGCCTGGAGTACGGACAGAGATAACTATGGCTACACCTTC. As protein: CAWSTDRDNYGYTF.

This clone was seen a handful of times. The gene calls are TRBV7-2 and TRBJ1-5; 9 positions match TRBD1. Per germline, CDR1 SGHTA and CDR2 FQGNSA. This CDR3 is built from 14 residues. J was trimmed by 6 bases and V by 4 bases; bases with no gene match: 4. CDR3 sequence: CASSSGTGIQPQHF. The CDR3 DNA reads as TGTGCCAGCAGCTCCGGGACAGGGATTCAGCCCCAGCATTTT. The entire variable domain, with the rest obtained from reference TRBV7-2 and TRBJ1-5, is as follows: GAGVSQSPSNKVTEKGKDVELRCDPISGHTALYWYRQSLGQGLEFLIYFQGNSAPDKSGLPSDRFSAERTGGSVSTLTIQRTQQEDSAVYLCASSSGTGIQPQHFGDGTRLSIL.

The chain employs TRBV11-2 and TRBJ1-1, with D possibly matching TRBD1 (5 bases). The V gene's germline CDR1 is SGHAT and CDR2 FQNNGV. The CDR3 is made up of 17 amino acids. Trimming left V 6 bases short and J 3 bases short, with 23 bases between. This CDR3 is CASRRIRYGTRYTEAFF. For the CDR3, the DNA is TGTGCCAGCAGAAGGATACGGTATGGGACTAGGTACACTGAAGCTTTCTTT.